This is a list of T cell receptor beta chains from one sample in a study of blood T cell repertoires in COVID-19. Profiled with immunoSEQ multiplex PCR; TCRdb holds only in-frame clones, not every one. In the table there are roughly 280,000 clones, under 90% of which are singletons. The sequencing sample was made of PBMCs or T cells enriched from blood (not recorded which). These receptors came from a woman aged 60-75 years who had recovered from COVID-19. Each CDR3 is given with its conserved first and last residue. A D gene is named only where the DNA matches it firmly. Clone size is given for some rows only: seen once, a few or many times, or a class if the clone is expanded.

J gene,D gene,clone size,V gene,CDR3 protein
TRBJ2-1,TRBD2,.,TRBV7-3,CASSLGVAGPNEQFF
TRBJ1-4,TRBD1,.,TRBV2,CARGPGGGEKLFF
TRBJ1-1,.,.,TRBV7-6,CASSLDGQPWTEAFF
TRBJ2-1,TRBD2,.,TRBV18,CASSPTSGSYNEQFF
TRBJ2-1,TRBD2,.,TRBV4-2,CASRKAGDSYNEQFF
TRBJ1-2,.,.,TRBV13,CASSSQRAGYYGYTF
TRBJ2-1,.,.,TRBV6-1,CASSEHVGIYNEQFF
TRBJ1-2,.,.,TRBV9,CASSVGGEDDNGYTF
TRBJ2-1,TRBD2,.,TRBV28,CASSPSGGAWEQFF
TRBJ2-2,.,.,TRBV28,CASSRTNLNTGELFF
TRBJ2-1,.,.,TRBV14,CASSQRDSSYNEQFF
TRBJ1-3,.,.,TRBV9,CASSVMPQGGNTIYF
TRBJ1-4,.,once,TRBV18,CASSPRQGGEKLFF
TRBJ2-7,.,.,TRBV27,CASSFRDYEQYF
TRBJ2-2,TRBD1,.,TRBV28,CASSFQPGTGVGGELFF
TRBJ2-2,TRBD2,few,TRBV2,CASSEGLAGTGELFF
TRBJ2-4,TRBD1,.,TRBV10-3,CAIRGTGVYDIQYF
TRBJ2-7,.,.,TRBV7-9,CASSPEQGNNYEQYF
TRBJ2-4,.,.,TRBV5-5,CASSFTGGGNIQYF